The entry that follows covers one TCR beta chain sequence. Its specificity is not known. These data are taken from a study of STAT3 mutations in large granular lymphocyte leukemia. Study-wide results and limits: In T-cell large granular lymphocyte leukemia, about half of patients showed multiple immunodominant subclonotypes.

Sequencing used immunoSEQ multiplex PCR; TCRdb keeps in-frame clones, though not all of them. This sample has some 1,900 clones, with approximately 60% found just once. This TCR derives from a man aged 60-69 years with T-cell large granular lymphocyte leukemia. Some clones in this sample may be carry-over from other donors' samples. Sequencing was carried out using peripheral blood mononuclear cells.

The CDR3 region has the DNA TGTGCCAGCTCACCATCCGGCTATGAAGCTTTCTTT. This encodes CASSPSGYEAFF. The chain recombines TRBV18 with TRBJ1-1; D unclear. This CDR3 has 12 amino acids. The germline V gene has CDR1 KGHSH and CDR2 LQKENI. Trimming stripped 2 bases from V and 7 bases from J, with 8 bases between.